The entry that follows covers one T cell receptor beta chain sequence. These data belong to a study of blood T cell repertoires in COVID-19. Study summary: Sites in the United States, Italy and Spain provided acute and convalescent COVID-19 samples.

CDR1 is SGHNT, CDR2 YYREEE, per germline (reference sequence). The V end was cut by 3 bases, the J end by 2 bases, with 17 bases between. The CDR3 consists of 16 residues. In terms of age and location, participants ranged from about 18 to 95 years and lived in about two dozen US areas. Two consecutive negative NP/OP PCR tests, clearance, or resolved symptoms defined Cohort 3 recovery. The authors' processing: Reference gene primer amplification yielded estimated nucleated cell counts. TCRdb's copy holds only in-frame clones and misses some; the assay was immunoSEQ multiplex PCR. The D gene and trimming were derived from the DNA, and the V and J assignments and clone size from that table. The sample yields 250,000 to 300,000 clones, 85% to 90% seen once.

The sequenced sample consisted of PBMCs or T cells enriched from blood (not recorded which). The clonotype originates from a man aged 18-30 years who had recovered from COVID-19. V usage is TRBV5-4 and J usage is TRBJ1-2; D is perhaps TRBD1 (6 bases). In nucleotides, the CDR3 is TGTGCCAGCAGCTGGGGGGGCCGGTTGGGAAACTATGGCTACACCTTC. Translation gives CASSWGGRLGNYGYTF.